The sequence of this T cell receptor (beta chain) was determined in a study of blood T cell repertoires in COVID-19. With 0 bases clipped from V and 4 bases from J, the junction kept 11 bases outside the gene matches. The CDR3 has 17 residues. Germline V gene sequence: CDR1 MGHRA, CDR2 YSYEKL. As handled by the study authors: Amplification with reference gene primers provided the estimates of nucleated cell counts. Clones were read by immunoSEQ multiplex PCR, and TCRdb kept only the in-frame ones, dropping some. The DNA was the basis for D and trimming; V, J and clone size are from that table. The repertoire holds some 200,000 clones, with around 85% as singletons.

The sequenced sample was peripheral blood. The chain links TRBV4-1 to TRBJ2-5; 7 bases fit TRBD1. The source is a woman aged 60 to 75 with COVID-19, enrolled during active disease. CDR3 in DNA: TGCGCCAGCAGCCAAGAGTGGGCCAGGGGGATCGGAGAGACCCAGTACTTC. This codes for CASSQEWARGIGETQYF.